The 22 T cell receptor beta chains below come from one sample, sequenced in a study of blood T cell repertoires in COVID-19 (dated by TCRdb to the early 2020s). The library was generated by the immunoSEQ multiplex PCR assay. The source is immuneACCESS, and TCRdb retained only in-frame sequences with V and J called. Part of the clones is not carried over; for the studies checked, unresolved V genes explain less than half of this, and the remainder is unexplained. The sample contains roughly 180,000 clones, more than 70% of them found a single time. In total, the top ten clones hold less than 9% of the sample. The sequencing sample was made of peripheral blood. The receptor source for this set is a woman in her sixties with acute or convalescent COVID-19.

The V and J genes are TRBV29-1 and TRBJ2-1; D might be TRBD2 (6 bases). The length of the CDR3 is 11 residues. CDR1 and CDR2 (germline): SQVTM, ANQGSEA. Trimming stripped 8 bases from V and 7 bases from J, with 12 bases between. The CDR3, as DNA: TGCAGCCCCAGGGAGGTGAATGAGCAGTTCTTC. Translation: CSPREVNEQFF.

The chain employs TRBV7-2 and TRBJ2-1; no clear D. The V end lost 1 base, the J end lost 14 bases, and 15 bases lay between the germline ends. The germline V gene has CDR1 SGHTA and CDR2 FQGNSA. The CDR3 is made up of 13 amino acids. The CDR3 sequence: CASSLVVTEEEFF. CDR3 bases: TGTGCCAGCAGCTTAGTTGTTACGGAAGAGGAGTTCTTC.

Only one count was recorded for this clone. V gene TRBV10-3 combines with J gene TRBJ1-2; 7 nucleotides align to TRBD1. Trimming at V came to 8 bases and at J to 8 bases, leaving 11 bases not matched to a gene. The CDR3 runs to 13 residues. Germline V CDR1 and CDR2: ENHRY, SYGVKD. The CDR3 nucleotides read TGTGCCATCTGGAGACAGGGAGAAGGAGGCTACACCTTC. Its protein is CAIWRQGEGGYTF.

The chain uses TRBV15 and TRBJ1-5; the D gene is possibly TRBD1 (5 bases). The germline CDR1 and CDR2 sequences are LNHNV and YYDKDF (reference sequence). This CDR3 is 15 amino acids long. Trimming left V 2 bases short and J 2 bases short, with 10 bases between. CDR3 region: CATSRYQTGNQPQHF. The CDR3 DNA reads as TGTGCCACCAGCAGATATCAGACAGGCAATCAGCCCCAGCATTTT.

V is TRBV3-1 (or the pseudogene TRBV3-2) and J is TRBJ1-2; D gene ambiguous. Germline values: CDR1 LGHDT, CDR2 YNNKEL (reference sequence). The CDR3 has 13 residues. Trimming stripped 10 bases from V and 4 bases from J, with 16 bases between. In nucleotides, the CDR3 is TGTGCCACAGCCAGTGAGGGCTTCTATGGCTACACCTTC. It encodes CATASEGFYGYTF.

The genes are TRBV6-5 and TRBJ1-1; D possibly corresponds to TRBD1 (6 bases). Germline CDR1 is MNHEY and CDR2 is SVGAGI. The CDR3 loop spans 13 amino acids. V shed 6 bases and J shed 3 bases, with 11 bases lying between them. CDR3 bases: TGTGCCAGCAGCGGACAGTCTCACACTGAAGCTTTCTTT. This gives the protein CASSGQSHTEAFF.

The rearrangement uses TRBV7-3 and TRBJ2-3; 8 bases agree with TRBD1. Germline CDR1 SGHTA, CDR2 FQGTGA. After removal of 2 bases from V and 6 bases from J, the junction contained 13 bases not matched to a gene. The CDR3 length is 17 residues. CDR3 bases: TGTGCCAGCAGCTTAGAACCAGGGGGCGCGGAGAAGGATACGCAGTATTTT. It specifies CASSLEPGGAEKDTQYF.

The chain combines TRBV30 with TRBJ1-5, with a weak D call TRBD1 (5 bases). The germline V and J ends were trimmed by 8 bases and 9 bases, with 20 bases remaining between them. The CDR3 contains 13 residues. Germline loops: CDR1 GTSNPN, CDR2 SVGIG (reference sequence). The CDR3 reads CAAHQGKGWPQHF. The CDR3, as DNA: TGTGCCGCCCACCAGGGAAAAGGTTGGCCCCAGCATTTT. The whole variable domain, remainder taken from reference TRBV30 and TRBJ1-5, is SQTIHQWPATLVQPVGSPLSLECTVEGTSNPNLYWYRQAAGRGLQLLFYSVGIGQISSEVPQNLSASRPQDRQFILSSKKLLLSDSGFYLCAAHQGKGWPQHFGDGTRLSIL.

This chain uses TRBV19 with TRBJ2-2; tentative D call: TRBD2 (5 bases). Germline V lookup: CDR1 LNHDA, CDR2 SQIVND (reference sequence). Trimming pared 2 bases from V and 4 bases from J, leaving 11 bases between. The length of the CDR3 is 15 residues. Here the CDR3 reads CASSIFGGLTGELFF. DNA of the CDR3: TGTGCCAGTAGTATATTTGGCGGACTCACCGGGGAGCTGTTTTTT.

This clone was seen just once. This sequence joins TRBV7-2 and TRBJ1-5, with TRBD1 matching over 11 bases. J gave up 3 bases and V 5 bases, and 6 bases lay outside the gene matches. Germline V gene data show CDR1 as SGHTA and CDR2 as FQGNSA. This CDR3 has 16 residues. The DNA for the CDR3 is TGTGCCAGCAGCGTGGGGGACAGGGGGGCCAATCAGCCCCAGCATTTT. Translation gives CASSVGDRGANQPQHF.

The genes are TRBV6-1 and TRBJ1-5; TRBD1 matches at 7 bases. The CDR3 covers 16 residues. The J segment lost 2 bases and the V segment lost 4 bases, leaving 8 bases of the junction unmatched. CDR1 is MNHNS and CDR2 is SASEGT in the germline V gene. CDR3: CASSAYRTGGNQPQHF. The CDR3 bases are TGTGCCAGCAGTGCCTACCGGACAGGCGGCAATCAGCCCCAGCATTTT.

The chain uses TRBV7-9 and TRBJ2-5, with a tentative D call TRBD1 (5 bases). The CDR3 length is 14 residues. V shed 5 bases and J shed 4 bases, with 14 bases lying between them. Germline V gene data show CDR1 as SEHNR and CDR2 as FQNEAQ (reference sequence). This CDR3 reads CASSPSITGETQYF. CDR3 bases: TGTGCCAGCAGCCCTAGTATTACAGGAGAGACCCAGTACTTC.

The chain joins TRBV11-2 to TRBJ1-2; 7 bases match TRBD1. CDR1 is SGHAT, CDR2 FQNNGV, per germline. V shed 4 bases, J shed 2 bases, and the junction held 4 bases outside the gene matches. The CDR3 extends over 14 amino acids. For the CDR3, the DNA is TGTGCCAGCAGCTCCGTACAGGGGAACTATGGCTACACCTTC. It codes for CASSSVQGNYGYTF.

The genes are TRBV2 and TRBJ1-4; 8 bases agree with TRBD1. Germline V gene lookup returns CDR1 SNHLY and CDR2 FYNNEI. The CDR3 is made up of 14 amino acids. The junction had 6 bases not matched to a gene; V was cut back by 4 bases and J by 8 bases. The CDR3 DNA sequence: TGTGCCAGCAGTGTGCGGCAGGGGGCAGAAAAACTGTTTTTT. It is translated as CASSVRQGAEKLFF.

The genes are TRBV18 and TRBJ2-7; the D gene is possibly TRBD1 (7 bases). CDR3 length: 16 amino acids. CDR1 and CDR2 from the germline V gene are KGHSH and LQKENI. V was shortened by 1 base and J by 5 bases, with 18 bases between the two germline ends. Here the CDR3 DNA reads TGTGCCAGCTCACCACGCGGGACAGATCTTCGGCACGAGCAGTACGTC. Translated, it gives CASSPRGTDLRHEQYV.

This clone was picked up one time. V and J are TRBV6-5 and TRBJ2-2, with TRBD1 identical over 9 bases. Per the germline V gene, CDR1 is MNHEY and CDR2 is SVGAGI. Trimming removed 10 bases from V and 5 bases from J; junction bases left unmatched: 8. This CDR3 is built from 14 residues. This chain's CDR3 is CAIPDRGGTGELFF. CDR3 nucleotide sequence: TGTGCCATCCCCGACAGGGGGGGAACCGGGGAGCTGTTTTTT.

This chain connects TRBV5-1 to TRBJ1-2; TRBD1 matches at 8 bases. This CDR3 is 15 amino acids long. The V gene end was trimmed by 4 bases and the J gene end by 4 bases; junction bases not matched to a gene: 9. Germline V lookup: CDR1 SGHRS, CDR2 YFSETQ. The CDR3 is CASSRGQGLTYGYTF. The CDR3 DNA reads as TGCGCCAGCAGCCGAGGACAGGGACTCACCTATGGCTACACCTTC.

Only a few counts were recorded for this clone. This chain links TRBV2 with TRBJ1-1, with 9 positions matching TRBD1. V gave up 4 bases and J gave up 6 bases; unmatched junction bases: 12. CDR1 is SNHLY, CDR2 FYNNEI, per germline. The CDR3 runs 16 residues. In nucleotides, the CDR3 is TGTGCCAGCAGTGCTGGACAGGGGAGAGGAAGCGCTGAAGCTTTCTTT. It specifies CASSAGQGRGSAEAFF.

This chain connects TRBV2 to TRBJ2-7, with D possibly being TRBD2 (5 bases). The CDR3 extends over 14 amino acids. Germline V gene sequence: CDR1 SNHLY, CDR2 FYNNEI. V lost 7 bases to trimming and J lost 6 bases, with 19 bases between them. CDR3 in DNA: TGTGCCAGCACCGATAGCGACCTAGTATCCGAGCAGTACGTC. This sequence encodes CASTDSDLVSEQYV.

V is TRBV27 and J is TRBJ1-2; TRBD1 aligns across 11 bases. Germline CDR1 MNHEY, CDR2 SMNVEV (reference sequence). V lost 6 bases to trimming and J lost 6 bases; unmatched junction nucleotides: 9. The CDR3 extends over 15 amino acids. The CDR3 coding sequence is TGTGCCAGCAGGAGGACAGGGGGCGGGATGGATGGCTACACCTTC. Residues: CASRRTGGGMDGYTF.

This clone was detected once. The DNA for the CDR3 is TGTGCCAGCAGCCAAAGGGACAGCGGAAACACTGAAGCTTTCTTT. Translation gives CASSQRDSGNTEAFF. This chain connects TRBV16 to TRBJ1-1; the match to TRBD1 covers 7 bases. The CDR3 is 15 residues long. Per the germline V gene, CDR1 is KGHSY and CDR2 is FQNENV. After removal of 2 bases from V and 2 bases from J, the junction contained 5 bases not matched to a gene.

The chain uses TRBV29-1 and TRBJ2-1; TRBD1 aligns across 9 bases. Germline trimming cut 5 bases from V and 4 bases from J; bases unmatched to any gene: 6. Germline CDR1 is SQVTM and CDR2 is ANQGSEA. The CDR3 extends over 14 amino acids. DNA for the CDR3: TGCAGCGTTCGACGACAGGGGGTTTACAATGAGCAGTTCTTC. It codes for CSVRRQGVYNEQFF.